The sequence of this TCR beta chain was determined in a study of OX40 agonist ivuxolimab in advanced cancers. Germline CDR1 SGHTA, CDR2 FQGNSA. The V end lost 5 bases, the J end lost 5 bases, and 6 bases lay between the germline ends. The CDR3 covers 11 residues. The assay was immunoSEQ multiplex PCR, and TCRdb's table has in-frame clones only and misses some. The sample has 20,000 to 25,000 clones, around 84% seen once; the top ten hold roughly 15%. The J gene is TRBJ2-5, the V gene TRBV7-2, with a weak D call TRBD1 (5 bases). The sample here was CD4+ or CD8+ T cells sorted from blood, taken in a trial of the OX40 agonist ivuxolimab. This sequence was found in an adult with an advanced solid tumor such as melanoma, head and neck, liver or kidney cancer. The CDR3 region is CASSPGETQYF. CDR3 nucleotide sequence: TGTGCCAGCAGCCCAGGGGAGACCCAGTACTTC.